The present T cell receptor beta chain was sequenced within a study of Ad26.COV2.S vaccination and SARS-CoV-2 variants. Profiling relied on immunoSEQ multiplex PCR, and the TCRdb table lists in-frame clones only, not all of them. The sample holds about 350,000 clones, 85% to 90% seen once. General study points: Vaccine and placebo groups showed comparable non-spike TCR breadth. Vaccinees displayed broader spike-specific TCR repertoires than placebo recipients.

CDR1 is SGHNT and CDR2 is YYREEE in the germline V gene (reference sequence). V lost 5 bases and J lost 0, with 15 bases in between. The CDR3 extends over 15 amino acids. Note on this clone: Its antigen is undetermined.

Treatment in this sample: 15 to 20 received Ad26.COV2.S at low or high dose, single or two shots; about 5 received placebo; per-sample allocation not given. Sampling took place 63 days after the first vaccine or placebo injection. The sequenced sample was peripheral blood, obtained in a trial of Ad26.COV2.S vaccine versus placebo. The TCR was taken from a person between 18 and 65 years old who received the Ad26.COV2.S COVID-19 vaccine or a placebo. The chain uses TRBV5-4 and TRBJ2-7, with D possibly being TRBD1 (6 bases). The CDR3 nucleotides read TGTGCCAGCAGATTCGACCGGGACATCTCCTACGAGCAGTACTTC. Its translation: CASRFDRDISYEQYF.